These 20 T cell receptor beta chains share one sample of origin, sequenced in a study of blood T cell repertoires in COVID-19 (TCRdb year 2020). Library method: the immunoSEQ multiplex PCR assay. The immuneACCESS repertoire file appears here via TCRdb, limited to in-frame rearrangements. These files lack a portion of the clones; in checked studies, under half of the deficit traces to unresolved V genes, and the cause of the others is not known. The sample table records fewer than 90,000 clones; around four fifths of these occur just once. The top ten clones comprise more than 13% of the sample. The sample comprised peripheral blood. The origin of the receptors is a man aged 60 to 69 with COVID-19, enrolled during active disease.

V usage is TRBV11-2 and J usage is TRBJ2-3; 7 bases agree with TRBD2. Germline V lookup: CDR1 SGHAT, CDR2 FQNNGV. V shed 2 bases and J 3 bases; nucleotides not matched to a gene: 5. The length of the CDR3 is 15 residues. CDR3 region: CASSLLTGLTDTQYF. Written as DNA, the CDR3 is TGTGCCAGCAGCTTACTGACGGGACTAACAGATACGCAGTATTTT.

The sample holds a few counts of this clone. This chain uses TRBV2 with TRBJ1-1; no firm D call. V was shortened by 3 bases and J by 6 bases, with 8 bases between the two germline ends. CDR1 and CDR2 (germline): SNHLY, FYNNEI. This CDR3 region has 12 residues. CDR3 DNA: TGTGCCAGCAGTGAGATGACATCTGAAGCTTTCTTT. Translated: CASSEMTSEAFF.

V is TRBV5-1 and J is TRBJ1-3, with 9 bases that match TRBD1. V shed 4 bases and J 4 bases; nucleotides not matched to a gene: 9. The CDR3 loop spans 16 amino acids. Germline values: CDR1 SGHRS, CDR2 YFSETQ. DNA of the CDR3: TGCGCCAGCAGCCCCGACCGGGACAGGGTCGGAAACACCATATATTTT. This sequence encodes CASSPDRDRVGNTIYF.

V is TRBV11-1 and J is TRBJ1-6; D is undetermined. The CDR3 sequence is 13 residues long. CDR1 and CDR2 (germline): SGHAT, FQDESV (reference sequence). The V end lost 5 bases, the J end lost 10 bases, and 12 bases lay between the germline ends. CDR3 region: CASSQPLESPLHF. In DNA, the CDR3 is TGTGCCAGCAGCCAACCCCTTGAGTCACCCCTCCACTTT.

This chain joins TRBV5-6 and TRBJ1-5, with D tentatively TRBD1 (5 bases). CDR1 is SGHDT and CDR2 is YYEEEE in the germline V gene. Trimming took 3 bases from V and 4 from J, leaving 5 bases between them. This CDR3 spans 12 amino acids. The CDR3 is CASSYRNQPQHF. The DNA for the CDR3 is TGTGCCAGCAGCTACAGGAATCAGCCCCAGCATTTT.

The gene calls are TRBV18 and TRBJ1-2, with TRBD1 matching 8 bases. The germline V gene encodes CDR1 KGHSH and CDR2 LQKENI. J gave up 1 base and V 2 bases, and 9 bases lay outside the gene matches. The CDR3 has 17 amino acids. As DNA, the CDR3 is TGTGCCAGCTCACCAAGCCAGGGGGCATCCATTAACTATGGCTACACCTTC. This gives the protein CASSPSQGASINYGYTF.

The rearrangement uses TRBV9 and TRBJ2-7; maybe TRBD1 (6 bases). CDR1 and CDR2 from the germline V gene are SGDLS and YYNGEE. The CDR3 is 11 amino acids. V was cut by 9 bases and J by 4 bases, with 11 bases left in between. Here the CDR3 reads CANAGAYEQYF. DNA of the CDR3: TGTGCCAATGCAGGGGCGTACGAGCAGTACTTC.

The chain couples TRBV2 to TRBJ2-7, with 8 bases aligning to TRBD1. With 6 bases clipped from V and 5 bases from J, the junction kept 6 bases outside the gene matches. The CDR3 spans 13 residues. Germline V gene sequence: CDR1 SNHLY, CDR2 FYNNEI. This chain's CDR3 is CASRQPTGDEQYF. CDR3 nucleotides: TGTGCCAGCAGGCAACCGACAGGGGACGAGCAGTACTTC.

The J gene is TRBJ1-4, the V gene TRBV18; 8 nucleotides line up with TRBD1. The V and J ends lost 5 bases and 10 bases, in that order; junction bases with no gene match: 9. The germline V gene encodes CDR1 KGHSH and CDR2 LQKENI. This CDR3 region has 14 residues. CDR3 sequence reads: CASSAGTGSVKLFF. The DNA of the CDR3 is TGTGCCAGCTCAGCCGGGACAGGATCTGTAAAACTGTTTTTT.

The chain has TRBV6-5 and TRBJ1-1, with 8 bases aligning to TRBD1. Germline loops: CDR1 MNHEY, CDR2 SVGAGI. Losses at the gene ends were 5 bases for V and 6 bases for J; bases not matched to a gene: 5. There are 13 residues in the CDR3. The DNA for the CDR3 is TGTGCCAGCAGTAGACAGGGGAGCGCTGAAGCTTTCTTT. This sequence encodes CASSRQGSAEAFF.

This sequence joins TRBV6-6 and TRBJ1-1, with D perhaps matching TRBD1 (5 bases). The CDR3 consists of 14 residues. Trimming shortened V by 6 bases and J by 5 bases, and 16 bases separated the two germline ends. Germline CDR1 MNHNY, CDR2 SVGAGI (reference sequence). The DNA of the CDR3 is TGTGCCAGCAGACCACCCGGGGGTGGGACTGAAGCTTTCTTT. This gives the protein CASRPPGGGTEAFF.

The rearrangement joins TRBV29-1 to TRBJ2-3; 8 bases line up with TRBD1. Germline V gene data show CDR1 as SQVTM and CDR2 as ANQGSEA. J gave up 11 bases and V 4 bases, and 11 bases lay outside the gene matches. The CDR3 has 13 amino acids. For the CDR3, the DNA is TGCAGCGTTGGTGACAGGGGCCTATTGGGGCAGTATTTT. Protein: CSVGDRGLLGQYF.

The genes are TRBV30 and TRBJ2-2; tentative D call: TRBD1 (5 bases). CDR1 GTSNPN and CDR2 SVGIG come from the germline V gene (reference sequence). CDR3 length equals 13 residues. The ends were cut back, 4 bases at V and 5 bases at J, with 11 bases in the middle. The CDR3 loop is CAWNIQGTGELFF. The DNA for the CDR3 is TGTGCCTGGAACATTCAGGGTACCGGGGAGCTGTTTTTT.

The chain recombines TRBV11-2 with TRBJ2-1; 8 nucleotides match TRBD2. The CDR3 length is 13 residues. Per the germline V gene, CDR1 is SGHAT and CDR2 is FQNNGV. The ends lost 3 bases at V and 10 bases at J; junction bases unmatched: 5. The CDR3, as DNA: TGTGCCAGCAGCTTTCCGGGACTAGGAGAGCAGTTCTTC. Amino acids: CASSFPGLGEQFF. The entire variable domain, with the rest obtained from reference TRBV11-2 and TRBJ2-1, is as follows: EAGVAQSPRYKIIEKRQSVAFWCNPISGHATLYWYQQILGQGPKLLIQFQNNGVVDDSQLPKDRFSAERLKGVDSTLKIQPAKLEDSAVYLCASSFPGLGEQFFGPGTRLTVL.

This chain uses TRBV7-3 with TRBJ2-3; D ambiguous. From germline, CDR1 is SGHTA and CDR2 FQGTGA. The CDR3 consists of 13 residues. V lost 1 base and J lost 5, with 7 bases in between. The CDR3 region is CASSLMAEDTQYF. The CDR3 nucleotides are TGTGCCAGCAGCTTAATGGCCGAAGATACGCAGTATTTT.

This rearrangement joins TRBV5-4 to TRBJ2-7; 14 bases line up with TRBD2. Germline assignment: CDR1 SGHNT and CDR2 YYREEE (reference sequence). CDR3 length: 16 residues. V trimming: 4 bases; J trimming: 5 bases; junction bases outside the gene matches: 8. The CDR3 DNA sequence: TGTGCCAGCAGCCCAGGGACTAGCGGGAGAACCCACGAGCAGTACTTC. Translation gives CASSPGTSGRTHEQYF.

The V gene is TRBV24-1, the J gene TRBJ1-5; 10 nucleotides align to TRBD1. V shed 7 bases, J shed 5 bases, and the junction held 4 bases outside the gene matches. The CDR3 sequence is 14 residues long. Looked up from germline, CDR1 is KGHDR and CDR2 is SFDVKD. CDR3: CATRKDRGHQPQHF. The CDR3 nucleotides read TGTGCCACCAGAAAAGACAGGGGGCATCAGCCCCAGCATTTT.

CDR3 loop: CASSYSRAATYGYTF. The CDR3, as DNA: TGTGCCAGCAGTTACTCGAGGGCTGCAACCTATGGCTACACCTTC. This rearrangement joins TRBV6-6 to TRBJ1-2; D ambiguous. Trimming pared 0 bases from V and 4 bases from J, leaving 12 bases between. Per germline, CDR1 MNHNY and CDR2 SVGAGI (reference sequence). CDR3 length: 15 residues.

The sample holds one count of this clone. The chain links TRBV5-1 to TRBJ1-2; D not resolved. With 4 bases removed from V and 3 bases from J, the gap between germline ends came to 10 bases. There are 13 residues in the CDR3. Germline V gives CDR1 SGHRS, CDR2 YFSETQ. The DNA of the CDR3 is TGCGCCAGCAGCCCATCTACAGACTATGGCTACACCTTC. Residues: CASSPSTDYGYTF.

The gene calls are TRBV19 and TRBJ2-7; 10 positions match TRBD1. The CDR3 contains 14 residues. CDR1 LNHDA and CDR2 SQIVND come from the germline V gene (reference sequence). Here the CDR3 reads CATKGDRGTYEQYF. The CDR3 region has the DNA TGTGCAACTAAGGGGGACAGGGGAACATACGAGCAGTACTTC.